A selection of T cell receptor beta chains follows, all from one sample in a study of CD8 T cells in ankylosing spondylitis. Each CDR3 protein is one row after TCRdb ran MiXCR on the 5' RACE reads. This sample has 250,000 or so distinct CDR3 sequences; about 20% occur once, and the top ten carry around 32%. Sequencing used blood, either unsorted or a sorted T cell fraction (not recorded which). The receptors here all came from a male donor with ankylosing spondylitis or in good health (not recorded which). Both conserved end residues are part of each CDR3. D genes are given only for firm matches. Some rows mark clone size as missing; the rest say once, few, many or name a class of expanded clone.

j_gene: TRBJ2-7
abundance: few
d_gene: TRBD2
v_gene: TRBV7-2
CDR3aa: CASSTLAGLAYEQYF
CDR3nt: TGTGCCAGCAGTACACTAGCGGGCCTAGCCTACGAGCAGTACTTC

j_gene: TRBJ2-1
abundance: NA
d_gene: TRBD2
v_gene: TRBV28
CDR3aa: CASSLTGGGINEQFF
CDR3nt: TGTGCCAGCAGCCTAACGGGGGGGGGGATCAATGAGCAGTTCTTC

j_gene: TRBJ1-1
abundance: many
d_gene: TRBD1
v_gene: TRBV27
CDR3aa: CASSSSETGWDTEAFF
CDR3nt: TGTGCCAGCAGTTCCTCCGAGACAGGGTGGGACACTGAAGCTTTCTTT

j_gene: TRBJ2-7
abundance: NA
d_gene: TRBD1
v_gene: TRBV29-1
CDR3aa: CSVPTGTGGDEQYF
CDR3nt: TGCAGCGTTCCGACCGGGACAGGTGGTGACGAGCAGTACTTC

j_gene: TRBJ2-5
abundance: NA
d_gene: TRBD2
v_gene: TRBV20-1
CDR3aa: CSARLRLAATWETQYF
CDR3nt: TGCAGTGCTAGACTGAGACTAGCGGCAACGTGGGAGACCCAGTACTTC

j_gene: TRBJ2-5
abundance: NA
d_gene: NA
v_gene: TRBV7-2
CDR3aa: CASSLFPSVPQETQYF
CDR3nt: TGTGCCAGCAGCTTATTTCCTAGCGTGCCACAAGAGACCCAGTACTTC

j_gene: TRBJ2-7
abundance: NA
d_gene: NA
v_gene: TRBV6-5
CDR3aa: CASSYSGMAYEQYF
CDR3nt: TGTGCCAGCAGTTACTCGGGTATGGCCTACGAGCAGTACTTC

j_gene: TRBJ2-7
abundance: NA
d_gene: NA
v_gene: TRBV4-1
CDR3aa: CASSQDSSANSYEQYF
CDR3nt: TGCGCCAGCAGCCAAGATAGCAGCGCCAACTCCTACGAGCAGTACTTC

j_gene: TRBJ2-1
abundance: few
d_gene: TRBD1
v_gene: TRBV7-2
CDR3aa: CASSHVPGTGHNEQFF
CDR3nt: TGTGCCAGCAGCCATGTTCCCGGGACAGGGCACAATGAGCAGTTCTTC

j_gene: TRBJ2-2
abundance: NA
d_gene: TRBD1
v_gene: TRBV12-3/TRBV12-4
CDR3aa: CASRGQGQNTGELFF
CDR3nt: TGTGCCAGTCGGGGACAGGGGCAGAACACCGGGGAGCTGTTTTTT

j_gene: TRBJ2-7
abundance: few
d_gene: NA
v_gene: TRBV11-2
CDR3aa: CASSSPGHIYEQYF
CDR3nt: TGTGCCAGCAGCTCACCGGGACACATATACGAGCAGTACTTC

j_gene: TRBJ1-6
abundance: NA
d_gene: NA
v_gene: TRBV4-2
CDR3aa: CASSQDQRGLDSPLHF
CDR3nt: TGTGCCAGCAGCCAAGATCAGAGGGGGTTGGATTCACCCCTCCACTTT

j_gene: TRBJ1-1
abundance: few
d_gene: NA
v_gene: TRBV20-1
CDR3aa: CSASRRLETEAFF
CDR3nt: TGCAGTGCTAGTAGACGACTGGAGACTGAAGCTTTCTTT